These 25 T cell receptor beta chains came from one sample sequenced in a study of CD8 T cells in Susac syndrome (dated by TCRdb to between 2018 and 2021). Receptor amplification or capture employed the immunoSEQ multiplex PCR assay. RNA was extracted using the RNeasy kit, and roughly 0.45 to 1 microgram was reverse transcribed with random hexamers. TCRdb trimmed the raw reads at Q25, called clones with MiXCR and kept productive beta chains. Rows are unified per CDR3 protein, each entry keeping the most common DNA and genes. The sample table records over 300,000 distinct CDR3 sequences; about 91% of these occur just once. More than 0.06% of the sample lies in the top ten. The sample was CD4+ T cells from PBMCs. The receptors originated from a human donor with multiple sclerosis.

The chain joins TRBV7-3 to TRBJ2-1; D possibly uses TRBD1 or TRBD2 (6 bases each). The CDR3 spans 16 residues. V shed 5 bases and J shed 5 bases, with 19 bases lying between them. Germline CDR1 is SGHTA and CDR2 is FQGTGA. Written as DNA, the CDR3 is TGTGCCAGCAGCCCCCGTGTTAAGGGGGGACACAATGAGCAGTTCTTC. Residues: CASSPRVKGGHNEQFF.

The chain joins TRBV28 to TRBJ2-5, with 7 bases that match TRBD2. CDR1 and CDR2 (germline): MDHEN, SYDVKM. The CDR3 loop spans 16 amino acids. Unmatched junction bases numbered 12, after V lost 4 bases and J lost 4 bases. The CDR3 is CASSSPGGRGLETQYF. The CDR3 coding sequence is TGTGCCAGCAGTTCTCCGGGAGGAAGAGGTTTAGAGACCCAGTACTTC.

The CDR3 region has the DNA TGTGCCAGCTCACGGGAGGGGGTCACGGCAGATACGCAGTATTTT. The encoded protein is CASSREGVTADTQYF. V and J are TRBV18 and TRBJ2-3; tentative D call: TRBD2 (7 bases). This CDR3 region has 15 residues. V was clipped by 4 bases and J by 4 bases, with 15 bases between them. In germline, CDR1 is KGHSH, CDR2 LQKENI.

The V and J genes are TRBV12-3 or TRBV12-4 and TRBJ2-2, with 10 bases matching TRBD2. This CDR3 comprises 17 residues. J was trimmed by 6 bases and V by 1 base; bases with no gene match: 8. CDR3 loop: CASSLVGLAGVSGELFF. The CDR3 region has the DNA TGTGCCAGCAGTTTAGTAGGTCTAGCGGGGGTTTCCGGGGAGCTGTTTTTT.

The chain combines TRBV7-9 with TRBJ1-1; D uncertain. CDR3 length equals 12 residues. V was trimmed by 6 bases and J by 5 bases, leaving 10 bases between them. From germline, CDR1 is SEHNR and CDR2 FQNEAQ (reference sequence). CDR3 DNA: TGTGCCAGCAGTCTCAGTCTTACTGAAGCTTTCTTT. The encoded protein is CASSLSLTEAFF.

The CDR3 reads CASSPGGSSKDTQYF. As DNA, the CDR3 is TGTGCCAGCAGCCCCGGTGGGTCTTCTAAAGATACGCAGTATTTT. The V gene is TRBV7-3, the J gene TRBJ2-3, with D uncertain. The CDR3 loop spans 15 amino acids. Germline loops: CDR1 SGHTA, CDR2 FQGTGA. Deletions cut 5 bases from V and 5 bases from J, with 17 bases between.

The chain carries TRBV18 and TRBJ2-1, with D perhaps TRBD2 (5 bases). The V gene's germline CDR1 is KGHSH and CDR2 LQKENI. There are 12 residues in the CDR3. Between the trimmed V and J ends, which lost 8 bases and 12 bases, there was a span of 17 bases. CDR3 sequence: CASEEVGPSQFF. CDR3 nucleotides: TGTGCCAGCGAGGAGGTCGGCCCCTCGCAGTTCTTC.

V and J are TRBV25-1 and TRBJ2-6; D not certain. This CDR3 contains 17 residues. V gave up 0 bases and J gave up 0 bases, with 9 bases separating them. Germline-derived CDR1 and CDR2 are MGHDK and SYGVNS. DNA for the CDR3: TGTGCCAGCAGTGAATACAGTGGGAACTCTGGGGCCAACGTCCTGACTTTC. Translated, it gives CASSEYSGNSGANVLTF.

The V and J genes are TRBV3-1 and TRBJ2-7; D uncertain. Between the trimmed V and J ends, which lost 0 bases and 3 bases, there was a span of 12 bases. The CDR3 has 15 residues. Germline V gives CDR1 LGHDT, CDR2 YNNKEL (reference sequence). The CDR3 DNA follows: TGTGCCAGCAGCCAAGATATCTCTCCGGGCTACGAGCAGTACTTC. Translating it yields CASSQDISPGYEQYF.

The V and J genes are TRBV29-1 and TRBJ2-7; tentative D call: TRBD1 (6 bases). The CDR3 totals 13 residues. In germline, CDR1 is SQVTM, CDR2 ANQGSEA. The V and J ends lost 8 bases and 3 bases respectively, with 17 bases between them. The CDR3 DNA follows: TGCAGCCTTAGCCGGGACATTTGCTACGAGCAGTACTTC. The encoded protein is CSLSRDICYEQYF.

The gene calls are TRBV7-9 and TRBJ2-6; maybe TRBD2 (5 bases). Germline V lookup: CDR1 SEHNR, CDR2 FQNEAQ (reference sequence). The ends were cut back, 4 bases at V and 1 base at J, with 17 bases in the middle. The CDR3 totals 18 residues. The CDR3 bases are TGTGCCAGCAGCTCCGTAACTCTCCGGGATTCTGGGGCCAACGTCCTGACTTTC. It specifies CASSSVTLRDSGANVLTF.

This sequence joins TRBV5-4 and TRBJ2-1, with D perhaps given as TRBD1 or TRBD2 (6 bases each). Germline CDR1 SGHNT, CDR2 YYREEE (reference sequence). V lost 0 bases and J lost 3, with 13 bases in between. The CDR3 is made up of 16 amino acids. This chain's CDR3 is CASSLDPGADYNEQFF. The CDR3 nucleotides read TGTGCCAGCAGCTTGGATCCGGGGGCAGACTACAATGAGCAGTTCTTC.

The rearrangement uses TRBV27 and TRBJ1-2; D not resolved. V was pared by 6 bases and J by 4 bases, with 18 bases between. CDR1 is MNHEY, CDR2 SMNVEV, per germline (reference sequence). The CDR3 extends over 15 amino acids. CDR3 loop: CASSLGPSRGYGYTF. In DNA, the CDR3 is TGTGCCAGCAGCCTCGGCCCTTCGCGAGGCTATGGCTACACCTTC.

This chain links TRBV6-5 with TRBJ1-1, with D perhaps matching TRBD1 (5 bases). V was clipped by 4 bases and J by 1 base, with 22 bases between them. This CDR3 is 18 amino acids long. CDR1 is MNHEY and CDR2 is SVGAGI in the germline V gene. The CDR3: CASSSTPYSGQRNTEAFF. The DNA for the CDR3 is TGTGCCAGCAGTTCCACTCCCTATTCAGGGCAGCGGAACACTGAAGCTTTCTTT.

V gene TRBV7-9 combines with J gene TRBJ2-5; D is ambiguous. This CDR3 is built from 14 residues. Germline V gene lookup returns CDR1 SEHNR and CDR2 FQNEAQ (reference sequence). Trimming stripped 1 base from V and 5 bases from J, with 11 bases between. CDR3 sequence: CASSLGQIRETQYF. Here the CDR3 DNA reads TGTGCCAGCAGCTTAGGTCAAATTCGGGAGACCCAGTACTTC.

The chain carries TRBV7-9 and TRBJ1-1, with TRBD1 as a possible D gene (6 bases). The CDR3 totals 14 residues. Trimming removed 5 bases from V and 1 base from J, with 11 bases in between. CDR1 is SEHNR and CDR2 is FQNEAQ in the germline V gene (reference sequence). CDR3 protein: CASSPTDRNTEAFF. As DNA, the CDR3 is TGTGCCAGCAGCCCTACGGACAGGAACACTGAAGCTTTCTTT.

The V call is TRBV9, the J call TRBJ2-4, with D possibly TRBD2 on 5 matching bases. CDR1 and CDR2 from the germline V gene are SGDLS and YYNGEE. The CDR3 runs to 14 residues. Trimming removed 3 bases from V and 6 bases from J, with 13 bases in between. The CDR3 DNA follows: TGTGCCAGCAGCGCTAGCCAAACGGGAAACATTCAGTACTTC. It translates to CASSASQTGNIQYF. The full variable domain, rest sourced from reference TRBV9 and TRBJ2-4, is DSGVTQTPKHLITATGQRVTLRCSPRSGDLSVYWYQQSLDQGLQFLIQYYNGEERAKGNILERFSAQQFPDLHSELNLSSLELGDSALYFCASSASQTGNIQYFGAGTRLSVL.

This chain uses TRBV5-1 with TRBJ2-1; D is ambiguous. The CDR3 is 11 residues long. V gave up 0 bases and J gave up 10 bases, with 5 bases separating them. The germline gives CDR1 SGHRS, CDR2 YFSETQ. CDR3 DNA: TGCGCCAGCAGCTTGGCCAGCGAGCAGTTCTTC. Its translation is CASSLASEQFF.

The CDR3 sequence is CASRRTSGRREGQFF. The CDR3 coding sequence is TGTGCCAGCAGACGGACTAGCGGGAGGAGGGAGGGGCAGTTCTTC. The genes are TRBV3-1 and TRBJ2-1; 14 nucleotides line up with TRBD2. CDR1 is LGHDT and CDR2 is YNNKEL in the germline V gene (reference sequence). The CDR3 length is 15 residues. The V and J ends lost 6 bases and 12 bases, in that order; junction bases with no gene match: 10.

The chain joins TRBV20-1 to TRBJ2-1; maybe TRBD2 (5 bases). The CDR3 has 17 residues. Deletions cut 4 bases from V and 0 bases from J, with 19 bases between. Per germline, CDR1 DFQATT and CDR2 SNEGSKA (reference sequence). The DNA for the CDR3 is TGCAGTGCTATCCCACCCCGGGGAACTAGCTCCTACAATGAGCAGTTCTTC. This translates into CSAIPPRGTSSYNEQFF.

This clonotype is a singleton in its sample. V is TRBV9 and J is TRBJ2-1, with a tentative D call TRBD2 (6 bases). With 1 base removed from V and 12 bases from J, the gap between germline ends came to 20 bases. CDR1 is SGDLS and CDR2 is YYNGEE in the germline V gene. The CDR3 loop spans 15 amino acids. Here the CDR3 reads CASSVTGEQMFGQFF. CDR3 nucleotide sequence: TGTGCCAGCAGCGTAACGGGAGAGCAAATGTTTGGGCAGTTCTTC.

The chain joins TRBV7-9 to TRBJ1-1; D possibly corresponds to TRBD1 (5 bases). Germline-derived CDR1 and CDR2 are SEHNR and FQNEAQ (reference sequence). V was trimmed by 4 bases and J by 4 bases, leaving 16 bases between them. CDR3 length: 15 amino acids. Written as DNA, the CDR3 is TGTGCCAGCAGCTCGTCGGGACGGAGCGGCACTGAAGCTTTCTTT. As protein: CASSSSGRSGTEAFF.

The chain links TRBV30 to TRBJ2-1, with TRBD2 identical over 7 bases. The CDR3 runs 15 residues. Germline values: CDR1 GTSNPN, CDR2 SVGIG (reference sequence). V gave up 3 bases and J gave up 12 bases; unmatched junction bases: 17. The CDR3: CAWRGPGREELGQFF. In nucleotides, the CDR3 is TGTGCCTGGAGAGGACCGGGGAGGGAAGAGTTGGGGCAGTTCTTC.

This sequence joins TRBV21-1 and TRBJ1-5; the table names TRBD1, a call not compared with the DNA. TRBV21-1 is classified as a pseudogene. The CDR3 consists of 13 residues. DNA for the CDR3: TGTGCCAGCAGGACAGGGGGGAGACAGCCCCAGCATTTT. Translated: CASRTGGRQPQHF.

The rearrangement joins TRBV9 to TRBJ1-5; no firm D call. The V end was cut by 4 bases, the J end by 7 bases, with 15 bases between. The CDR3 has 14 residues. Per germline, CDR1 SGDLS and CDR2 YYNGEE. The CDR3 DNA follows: TGTGCCAGCAGCTTCGACACGGTGGGGCAGCCCCAGCATTTT. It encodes CASSFDTVGQPQHF.